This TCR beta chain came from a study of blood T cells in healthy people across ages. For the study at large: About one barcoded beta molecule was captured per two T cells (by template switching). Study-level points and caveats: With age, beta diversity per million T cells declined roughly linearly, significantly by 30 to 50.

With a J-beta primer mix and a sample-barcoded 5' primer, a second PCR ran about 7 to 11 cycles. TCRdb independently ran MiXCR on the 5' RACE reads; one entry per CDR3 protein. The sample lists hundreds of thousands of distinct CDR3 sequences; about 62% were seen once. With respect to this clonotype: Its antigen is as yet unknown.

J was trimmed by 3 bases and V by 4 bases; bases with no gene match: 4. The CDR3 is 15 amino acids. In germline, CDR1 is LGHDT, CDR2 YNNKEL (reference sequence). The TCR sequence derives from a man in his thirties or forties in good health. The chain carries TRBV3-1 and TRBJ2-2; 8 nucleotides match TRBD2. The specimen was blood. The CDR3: CASSPTAGDTGELFF. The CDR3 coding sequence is TGTGCCAGCAGCCCGACAGCGGGGGACACCGGGGAGCTGTTTTTT.